Listed below are T cell receptor beta chains from one sample, sequenced in a study of human T cells and chemical hapten exposure. MiXCR was run by TCRdb on the RACE reads, yielding one entry per CDR3 protein. The table includes about 140,000 distinct CDR3 sequences, over 9.5% detected once. The sequencing here drew on whole blood, taken in connection with sensitization to the hapten diphenylcyclopropenone (DPC). Receptors originate from a woman in her forties or fifties with alopecia areata. Some clones in this sample may be carry-over from other donors' samples. Both conserved end residues are part of each CDR3. The order of the fields is V gene, J gene, CDR3 protein.

TRBV20-1	TRBJ1-4	CSAREQGVNEKLFF
TRBV27	TRBJ1-2	CASSLSLGTGLGYTF
TRBV28	TRBJ2-3	CASLGGTQYF
TRBV28	TRBJ2-7	CASIPASGRPHEQYF
TRBV28	TRBJ2-1	CATGLHNEQFF
TRBV12-3/TRBV12-4	TRBJ1-2	CASSPAGSGVYGYTF
TRBV5-1	TRBJ2-3	CASSLVGAASGTDTQYF
TRBV7-2	TRBJ2-7	CASSLAWGRVYEQYF
TRBV7-9	TRBJ2-5	CASSAHRDRARETQYF
TRBV12-3/TRBV12-4	TRBJ2-7	CASRGERPYEQYF
TRBV7-6	TRBJ2-1	CASSLIPNTNNEQFF
TRBV5-1	TRBJ2-7	CASSLRLAGAYEQYF
TRBV20-1	TRBJ2-7	CSARDRAVTSYEQYF
TRBV7-2	TRBJ2-7	CASSPRVYYEQYF
TRBV29-1	TRBJ1-1	CSVTPRGLGVNTEAFF
TRBV27	TRBJ1-2	CASRGSGTGYYGYTF
TRBV7-3	TRBJ2-7	CASSDQTGYEQYF
TRBV12-3/TRBV12-4	TRBJ2-2	CASKGTGELFF
TRBV20-1	TRBJ1-1	CSARDPSTGVSRTEAFF
TRBV12-5	TRBJ2-3	CASGLEGAGPDTQYF
TRBV24-1	TRBJ2-1	CATSSRGGSYNEQFF
TRBV7-4	TRBJ1-5	CASSLARGYSNQPQHF
TRBV4-1	TRBJ1-6	CASSPGGTYNSPLHF
TRBV5-1	TRBJ2-1	CASRLAGVHNEQFF
TRBV7-9	TRBJ1-1	CASSLRAEAFF
TRBV20-1	TRBJ2-7	CSAPRQAGAYEQYF
TRBV3-1	TRBJ2-7	CASSQTSGSYEQYF
TRBV12-3/TRBV12-4	TRBJ2-1	CASSLPLAGYNEQFF
TRBV7-6	TRBJ2-2	CASSLGPGSNTGELFF
TRBV7-2	TRBJ1-5	CASSLVPSGGMGHQPQHF
TRBV20-1	TRBJ2-5	CSARDGGRAGETQYF
TRBV7-8	TRBJ2-7	CASSLLAGSEVVSYEQYF
TRBV2	TRBJ2-2	CASSNDRGNTGELFF
TRBV5-1	TRBJ2-7	CASRPGTPSYEQYF
TRBV29-1	TRBJ2-1	CSVEGLGRYYNEQFF
TRBV29-1	TRBJ2-7	CSVESQITGQFYEQYF
TRBV20-1	TRBJ1-3	CSAREGNSGNTIYF
TRBV7-6	TRBJ2-1	CASSTGPYNEQFF
TRBV3-1	TRBJ2-2	CASSPGQARTGELFF
TRBV11-2	TRBJ1-5	CASNEGGHQPQHF
TRBV28	TRBJ2-7	CASPLRDLYEQYF
TRBV15	TRBJ2-7	CATSRDPRGQDEQYF
TRBV7-8	TRBJ1-1	CASSLAGWNTEAFF
TRBV10-3	TRBJ2-1	CAISASGRGYEQFF
TRBV7-8	TRBJ1-1	CASSSGTGVVGTEAFF
TRBV2	TRBJ2-5	CASSATTLPGETQYF
TRBV12-3/TRBV12-4	TRBJ2-1	CASTGGRAGYYNEQFF
TRBV28	TRBJ1-4	CASSLYWEKLFF
TRBV5-8	TRBJ2-7	CASSTKGARYEQYF
TRBV29-1	TRBJ2-5	CSALKGSEKTQYF
TRBV20-1	TRBJ2-1	CSARLGGGSSYNEQFF
TRBV6-6	TRBJ1-5	CASSYGSVQPQHF
TRBV6-2/TRBV6-3	TRBJ2-7	CASSYVPWGEQYF
TRBV21-1	TRBJ1-1	CASSKALGTGPFGEAFF
TRBV6-6	TRBJ2-3	CASRRDGYTDTQYF
TRBV20-1	TRBJ1-5	CSALGQGTSQPQHF
TRBV20-1	TRBJ2-7	CSAGTSGGWAYEQYF
TRBV7-3	TRBJ2-7	CASSLLPGTSGSNEQYF
TRBV28	TRBJ2-7	CASRQGPYSYEQYF
TRBV18	TRBJ1-6	CASSLDPGNSPLHF